The rows below give T cell receptor beta chains drawn from one sample of a study of T cell changes during pregnancy in multiple sclerosis. This table comes from immunoSEQ multiplex PCR, and its TCRdb copy is limited to in-frame clones, with some not included. The sample holds tens of thousands of clones; about 95% are singletons and the top ten take under 1.2%. This specimen consisted of peripheral blood, obtained in the second trimester of pregnancy. The receptors shown here come from a female donor with multiple sclerosis, enrolled in a pregnancy study. CDR3s include the opening cysteine and the closing phenylalanine or tryptophan. Fields, in order: clone size, J gene, D gene, V gene, CDR3 protein, CDR3 DNA. A D gene is named only where the DNA matches it firmly. For some rows the clone size is stated as once, few or many, or as a class when expanded; others skip it.

>NA|TRBJ2-1|TRBD2|TRBV7-2
CASSPSLAGAYNEQFF
TGTGCCAGCAGCCCTAGCCTAGCGGGAGCCTACAATGAGCAGTTCTTC
>NA|TRBJ2-3|NA|TRBV7-2
CASSLDLGRPPDTQYF
TGTGCCAGCAGCTTAGATCTAGGAAGACCGCCAGATACGCAGTATTTT
>NA|TRBJ2-3|TRBD2|TRBV6-1
CASSEYGGRAGDTQYF
TGTGCCAGCAGTGAATATGGCGGGAGGGCAGGAGATACGCAGTATTTT
>NA|TRBJ1-5|NA|TRBV10-2
CASMDYSKSNQPQHF
TGCGCCAGCATGGATTACAGCAAAAGCAATCAGCCCCAGCATTTT
>NA|TRBJ2-1|NA|TRBV29-1
CSVEERGTDRNEQFF
TGCAGCGTTGAAGAGAGGGGGACCGACCGAAATGAGCAGTTCTTC
>NA|TRBJ1-1|NA|TRBV5-4
CASSSDRVNTEAFF
TGTGCCAGCAGCTCGGACAGAGTGAACACTGAAGCTTTCTTT
>NA|TRBJ2-3|NA|TRBV5-8
CASSTSGADTQYF
TGTGCCAGCAGCACCTCGGGAGCAGATACGCAGTATTTT
>once|TRBJ2-3|TRBD2|TRBV4-3
CASSQEGPAGAPDTQYF
TGCGCCAGCAGCCAAGAGGGGCCAGCGGGAGCTCCGGATACGCAGTATTTT
>NA|TRBJ1-1|NA|TRBV7-8
CASSLYPGEITEAFF
TGTGCCAGCAGCCTTTACCCAGGGGAGATCACTGAAGCTTTCTTT
>NA|TRBJ2-2|NA|TRBV28
CASSLWERAGELFF
TGTGCCAGCAGTTTATGGGAGAGGGCCGGGGAGCTGTTTTTT
>NA|TRBJ1-2|NA|TRBV30
CAWLWRGGVYTF
TGTGCCTGGCTCTGGAGAGGGGGTGTGTACACCTTC
>NA|TRBJ2-7|NA|TRBV28
CASSPPQYEQYF
TGTGCCAGCAGTCCCCCCCAATACGAGCAGTACTTC
>NA|TRBJ1-5|NA|TRBV27
CASILRQVSNQPQHF
TGTGCCAGCATCCTTAGACAGGTAAGCAATCAGCCCCAGCATTTT
>NA|TRBJ2-2|NA|TRBV21-1
CASSRERRAGELFF
TGTGCCAGCAGCAGGGAAAGGAGGGCCGGGGAGCTGTTTTTT
>NA|TRBJ2-3|TRBD2|TRBV29-1
CSVDTAGVFRGTQYF
TGCAGCGTTGACACAGCGGGAGTTTTTCGTGGTACGCAGTATTTT
>once|TRBJ1-5|TRBD1|TRBV5-3
CARSPGTGGNNQPQHF
TGTGCCAGAAGCCCCGGGACAGGGGGGAACAATCAGCCCCAGCATTTT
>NA|TRBJ2-3|NA|TRBV6-1
CASLSGLYTDTQYF
TGTGCCAGCCTCAGCGGGTTATACACAGATACGCAGTATTTT